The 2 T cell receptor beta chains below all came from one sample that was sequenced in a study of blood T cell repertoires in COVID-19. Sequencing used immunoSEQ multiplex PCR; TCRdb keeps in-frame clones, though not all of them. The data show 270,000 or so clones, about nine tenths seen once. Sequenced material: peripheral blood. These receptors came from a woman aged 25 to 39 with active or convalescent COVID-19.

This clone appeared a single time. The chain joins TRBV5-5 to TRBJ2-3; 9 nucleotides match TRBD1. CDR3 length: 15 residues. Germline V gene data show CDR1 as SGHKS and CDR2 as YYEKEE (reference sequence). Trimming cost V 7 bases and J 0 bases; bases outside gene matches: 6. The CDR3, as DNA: TGTGCCAGCGCCGGGACAGGGCTTAGCACAGATACGCAGTATTTT. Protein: CASAGTGLSTDTQYF.

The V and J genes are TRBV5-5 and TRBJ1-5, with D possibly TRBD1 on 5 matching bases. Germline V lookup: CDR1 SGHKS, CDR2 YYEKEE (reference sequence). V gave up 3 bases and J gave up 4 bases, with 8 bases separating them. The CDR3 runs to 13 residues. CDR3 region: CASSWGQNQPQHF. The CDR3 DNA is TGTGCCAGCAGCTGGGGCCAAAATCAGCCCCAGCATTTT. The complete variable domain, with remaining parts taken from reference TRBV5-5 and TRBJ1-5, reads DAGVTQSPTHLIKTRGQQVTLRCSPISGHKSVSWYQQVLGQGPQFIFQYYEKEERGRGNFPDRFSARQFPNYSSELNVNALLLGDSALYLCASSWGQNQPQHFGDGTRLSIL.